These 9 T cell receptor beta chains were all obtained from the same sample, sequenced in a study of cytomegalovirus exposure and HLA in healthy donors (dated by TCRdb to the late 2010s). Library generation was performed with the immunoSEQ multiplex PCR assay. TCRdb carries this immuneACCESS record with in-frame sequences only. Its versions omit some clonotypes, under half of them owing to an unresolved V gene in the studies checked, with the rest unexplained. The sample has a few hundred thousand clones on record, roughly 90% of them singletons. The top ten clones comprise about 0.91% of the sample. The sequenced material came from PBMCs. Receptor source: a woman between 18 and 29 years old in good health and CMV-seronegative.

The CDR3 coding sequence is TGCGCCAGCAGCCAAGATTTTACAGGGACCAACTATGGCTACACCTTC. This sequence encodes CASSQDFTGTNYGYTF. V gene TRBV4-3 combines with J gene TRBJ1-2; D may be TRBD1 (6 bases). CDR1 is LGHNA, CDR2 YSLEER, per germline. This CDR3 contains 16 residues. Trimming pared 0 bases from V and 2 bases from J, leaving 13 bases between.

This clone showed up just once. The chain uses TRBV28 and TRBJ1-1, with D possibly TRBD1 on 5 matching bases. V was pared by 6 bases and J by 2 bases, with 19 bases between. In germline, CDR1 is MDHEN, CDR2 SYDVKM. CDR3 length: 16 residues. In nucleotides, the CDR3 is TGTGCCAGCAGCTCTATGTCGACAGTTACAAACACTGAAGCTTTCTTT. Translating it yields CASSSMSTVTNTEAFF.

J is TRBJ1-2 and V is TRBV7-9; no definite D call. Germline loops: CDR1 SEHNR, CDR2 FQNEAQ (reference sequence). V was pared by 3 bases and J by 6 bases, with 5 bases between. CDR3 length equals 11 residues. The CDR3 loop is CASSFGDGYTF. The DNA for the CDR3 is TGTGCCAGCAGCTTCGGGGATGGCTACACCTTC. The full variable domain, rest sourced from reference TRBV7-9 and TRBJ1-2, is DTGVSQNPRHKITKRGQNVTFRCDPISEHNRLYWYRQTLGQGPEFLTYFQNEAQLEKSRLLSDRFSAERPKGSFSTLEIQRTEQGDSAMYLCASSFGDGYTFGSGTRLTVV.

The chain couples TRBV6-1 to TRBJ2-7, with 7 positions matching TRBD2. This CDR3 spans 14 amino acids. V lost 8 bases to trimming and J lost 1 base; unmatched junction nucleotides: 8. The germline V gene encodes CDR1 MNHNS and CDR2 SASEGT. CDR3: CASLGPGGSYEQYF. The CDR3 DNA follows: TGTGCCAGCCTGGGCCCGGGGGGTTCCTACGAGCAGTACTTC.

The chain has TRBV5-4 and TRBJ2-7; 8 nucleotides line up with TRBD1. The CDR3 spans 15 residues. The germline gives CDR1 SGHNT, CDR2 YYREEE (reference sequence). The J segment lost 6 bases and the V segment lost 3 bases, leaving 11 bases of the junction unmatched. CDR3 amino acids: CASSSTDRVMGEQYF. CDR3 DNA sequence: TGTGCCAGCAGCTCGACGGACAGGGTCATGGGCGAGCAGTACTTC.

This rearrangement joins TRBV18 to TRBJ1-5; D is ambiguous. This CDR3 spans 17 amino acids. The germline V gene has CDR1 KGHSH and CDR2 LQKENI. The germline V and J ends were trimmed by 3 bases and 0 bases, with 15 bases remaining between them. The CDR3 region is CASSPADGENSNQPQHF. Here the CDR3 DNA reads TGTGCCAGCTCACCGGCCGACGGGGAAAATAGCAATCAGCCCCAGCATTTT. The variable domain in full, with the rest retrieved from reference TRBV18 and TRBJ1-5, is NAGVMQNPRHLVRRRGQEARLRCSPMKGHSHVYWYRQLPEEGLKFMVYLQKENIIDESGMPKERFSAEFPKEGPSILRIQQVVRGDSAAYFCASSPADGENSNQPQHFGDGTRLSIL.

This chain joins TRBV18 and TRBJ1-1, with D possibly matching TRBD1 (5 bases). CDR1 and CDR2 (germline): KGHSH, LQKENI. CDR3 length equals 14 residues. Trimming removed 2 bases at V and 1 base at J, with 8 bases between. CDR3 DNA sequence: TGTGCCAGCTCACCAGGGGCAGGGAACACTGAAGCTTTCTTT. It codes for CASSPGAGNTEAFF.

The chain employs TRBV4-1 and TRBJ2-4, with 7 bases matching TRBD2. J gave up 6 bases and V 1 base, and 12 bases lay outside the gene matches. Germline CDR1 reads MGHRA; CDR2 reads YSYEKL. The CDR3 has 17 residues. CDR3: CASSQATSVPGGNIQYF. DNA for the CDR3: TGCGCCAGCAGCCAAGCTACTTCGGTCCCGGGGGGAAACATTCAGTACTTC.

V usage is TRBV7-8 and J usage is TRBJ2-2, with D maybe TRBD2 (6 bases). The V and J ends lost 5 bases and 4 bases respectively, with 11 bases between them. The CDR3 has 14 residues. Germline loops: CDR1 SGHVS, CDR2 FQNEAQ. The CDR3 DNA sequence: TGTGCCAGCAGCCCATTCGGGAGCACCGGGGAGCTGTTTTTT. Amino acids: CASSPFGSTGELFF.